This passage covers 22 T cell receptor beta chains from one sample sequenced in a study of blood T cells in healthy people across ages. Using a J-beta primer mix together with a sample-barcoded 5' primer, a second PCR was run for roughly 7 to 12 cycles. TCRdb analysed the 5' RACE reads with MiXCR anew, one entry per CDR3 protein. This sample yields about 670,000 distinct CDR3 sequences, of which approximately 40% are seen a single time; about 32% belongs to the top ten. The sample taken for sequencing was blood. These TCRs come from a man aged 80 or over in good health.

This sequence joins TRBV6-2 or TRBV6-3 and TRBJ2-2, with D unresolved. Per germline, CDR1 MNHEY and CDR2 SVGEGT. CDR3 length: 15 residues. V was clipped by 6 bases and J by 5 bases, with 16 bases between them. The CDR3 DNA is TGTGCCAGCAGGTCGACTCCAGGCCCTACCGGGGAGCTGTTTTTT. Translation gives CASRSTPGPTGELFF.

This sequence joins TRBV27 and TRBJ1-1, with D possibly being TRBD1 (5 bases). The CDR3 contains 14 residues. V lost 8 bases and J lost 0, with 13 bases in between. The V gene's germline CDR1 is MNHEY and CDR2 SMNVEV (reference sequence). The CDR3 DNA reads as TGTGCCAGCCGCGTGGGACGGTTGAACACTGAAGCTTTCTTT. Amino acids: CASRVGRLNTEAFF.

The CDR3 coding sequence is TGTGCCAGCAGCTCAAAAAGCACCGAATATAATTCACCCCTCCACTTT. This translates into CASSSKSTEYNSPLHF. This sequence joins TRBV13 and TRBJ1-6; D is uncertain. The CDR3 covers 16 residues. Trimming pared 4 bases from V and 4 bases from J, leaving 14 bases between. Germline CDR1 reads PRHDT; CDR2 reads FYEKMQ (reference sequence).

This chain joins TRBV5-1 and TRBJ2-1; 9 nucleotides align to TRBD1. V shed 0 bases and J 9 bases; nucleotides not matched to a gene: 1. The length of the CDR3 is 13 residues. Germline values: CDR1 SGHRS, CDR2 YFSETQ. CDR3 amino acids: CASSLGDRAEQFF. In nucleotides, the CDR3 is TGCGCCAGCAGCTTGGGGGACAGGGCTGAGCAGTTCTTC.

This clonotype turned up a few times. The rearrangement uses TRBV5-1 and TRBJ1-2; 9 nucleotides align to TRBD1. The CDR3 contains 14 residues. Germline values: CDR1 SGHRS, CDR2 YFSETQ. V was clipped by 4 bases and J by 6 bases; unmatched bases: 7. The chain's CDR3 is CASSPSGTGNGYTF. In DNA, the CDR3 is TGCGCCAGCAGCCCGTCGGGGACAGGGAATGGCTACACCTTC.

This chain links TRBV6-2 or TRBV6-3 with TRBJ2-5, with D maybe TRBD2 (6 bases). Germline V CDR1 and CDR2: MNHEY, SVGEGT. Trimming removed 6 bases from V and 5 bases from J, with 16 bases in between. The CDR3 sequence is 14 residues long. The CDR3 reads CASRKVADAETQYF. In DNA, the CDR3 is TGTGCCAGCAGAAAAGTAGCGGACGCTGAGACCCAGTACTTC.

The chain has TRBV5-5 and TRBJ2-1; 13 bases line up with TRBD2. The CDR3 has 19 amino acids. Trimming cost V 3 bases and J 4 bases; bases outside gene matches: 13. Germline lookup yields CDR1 SGHKS and CDR2 YYEKEE (reference sequence). CDR3 residues: CASSSSGQVGLAGYNEQFF. The CDR3 DNA follows: TGTGCCAGCAGCTCGAGTGGGCAGGTGGGACTAGCGGGGTACAATGAGCAGTTCTTC. The whole variable domain, remainder taken from reference TRBV5-5 and TRBJ2-1, is DAGVTQSPTHLIKTRGQQVTLRCSPISGHKSVSWYQQVLGQGPQFIFQYYEKEERGRGNFPDRFSARQFPNYSSELNVNALLLGDSALYLCASSSSGQVGLAGYNEQFFGPGTRLTVL.

The chain joins TRBV12-5 to TRBJ2-7, with a weak D call TRBD2 (5 bases). CDR3 length: 12 amino acids. V was pared by 5 bases and J by 7 bases, with 12 bases between. Germline V gene data show CDR1 as LGHNT and CDR2 as FRNRAP. The CDR3 sequence is CASGTEGYEQYF. The DNA of the CDR3 is TGTGCTAGTGGTACCGAGGGCTATGAGCAGTACTTC. The whole variable domain, remainder taken from reference TRBV12-5 and TRBJ2-7, is DARVTQTPRHKVTEMGQEVTMRCQPILGHNTVFWYRQTMMQGLELLAYFRNRAPLDDSGMPKDRFSAEMPDATLATLKIQPSEPRDSAVYFCASGTEGYEQYFGPGTRLTVT.

The chain is built from TRBV5-1 and TRBJ2-5; 7 nucleotides agree with TRBD1. V was pared by 7 bases and J by 5 bases, with 11 bases of the junction left unmatched. CDR3 length: 14 amino acids. Germline V gene sequence: CDR1 SGHRS, CDR2 YFSETQ. The CDR3 spells CASGVRQGGETQYF. For the CDR3, the DNA is TGCGCCAGCGGAGTGCGACAGGGTGGGGAGACCCAGTACTTC.

The chain links TRBV7-9 to TRBJ2-7, with D possibly matching TRBD1 (5 bases). CDR1 and CDR2 (germline): SEHNR, FQNEAQ (reference sequence). The CDR3 consists of 13 residues. V was pared by 5 bases and J by 2 bases, with 10 bases between. The CDR3 region is CASSQGPPYEQYF. Written as DNA, the CDR3 is TGTGCCAGCAGCCAGGGTCCTCCCTACGAGCAGTACTTC.

The genes are TRBV19 and TRBJ2-1; TRBD2 might be the D (5 bases). Trimming shortened V by 7 bases and J by 6 bases, and 16 bases separated the two germline ends. Looked up from germline, CDR1 is LNHDA and CDR2 is SQIVND (reference sequence). CDR3 length: 14 residues. This CDR3 reads CASTLGPRANEQFF. The CDR3 bases are TGTGCCAGTACCTTAGGACCGAGGGCCAATGAGCAGTTCTTC.

The gene calls are TRBV15 and TRBJ1-5; possibly TRBD1 for D (6 bases). Germline-derived CDR1 and CDR2 are LNHNV and YYDKDF (reference sequence). Trimming cost V 3 bases and J 5 bases, with 14 bases left between them. The CDR3 totals 15 residues. CDR3 DNA sequence: TGTGCCACCAGCAGGGACGGACAGCTCTATCAGCCCCAGCATTTT. Its protein is CATSRDGQLYQPQHF.

The chain uses TRBV4-3 and TRBJ2-7; D not resolved. V lost 1 base and J 9 bases, leaving 16 bases between the germline ends. The CDR3 is 14 amino acids. Germline loops: CDR1 LGHNA, CDR2 YSLEER. The CDR3 reads CASSQVTGPGVQYF. For the CDR3, the DNA is TGCGCCAGCAGCCAAGTAACCGGTCCTGGGGTGCAGTACTTC.

On this clonotype: A read error may produce the germline difference seen at one junction end. The gene calls are TRBV3-1 and TRBJ2-1; D is unclear. CDR1 and CDR2 (germline): LGHDT, YNNKEL (reference sequence). The CDR3 is 15 amino acids. The CDR3 protein is CASTQRPGYSNEQFF. The CDR3 DNA is TGTGCCAGCACCCAAAGGCCAGGTTACTCTAATGAGCAGTTCTTC.

In its sample, this clonotype was seen many times. The V gene is TRBV28, the J gene TRBJ2-7; TRBD1 is a possible D gene (5 bases). The germline V and J ends were trimmed by 2 bases and 7 bases, with 9 bases remaining between them. The CDR3 extends over 12 amino acids. Germline loops: CDR1 MDHEN, CDR2 SYDVKM. This CDR3 reads CASSLQGWEQYF. Here the CDR3 DNA reads TGTGCCAGCAGTTTACAGGGTTGGGAGCAGTACTTC. The full variable domain, with the rest looked up from reference TRBV28 and TRBJ2-7, is DVKVTQSSRYLVKRTGEKVFLECVQDMDHENMFWYRQDPGLGLRLIYFSYDVKMKEKGDIPEGYSVSREKKERFSLILESASTNQTSMYLCASSLQGWEQYFGPGTRLTVT.

This sequence joins TRBV12-3 or TRBV12-4 and TRBJ2-3; no reliable D call. Trimming took off 3 bases at V and 1 base at J, with 8 bases between the two ends. The CDR3 runs 14 residues. This chain's CDR3 is CASSFRRGTDTQYF. The CDR3 DNA reads as TGTGCCAGCAGTTTCCGACGGGGCACAGATACGCAGTATTTT.

This clonotype was counted only a few times. This chain links TRBV7-2 with TRBJ2-5; TRBD1 agrees at 11 bases. The V segment lost 5 bases and the J segment 1 base; nucleotides outside the gene matches: 3. Germline lookup yields CDR1 SGHTA and CDR2 FQGNSA. The CDR3 contains 15 residues. The CDR3 region has the DNA TGTGCCAGCAGCGCAGGGACAGGGGGCCAAGAGACCCAGTACTTC. This sequence encodes CASSAGTGGQETQYF.

This clonotype was counted a single time. V gene TRBV7-2 combines with J gene TRBJ1-1; no firm D call. V was trimmed by 5 bases and J by 5 bases, leaving 9 bases between them. The CDR3 totals 12 residues. The germline CDR1 and CDR2 sequences are SGHTA and FQGNSA. The chain's CDR3 is CASSRLGTEAFF. The CDR3 nucleotides read TGTGCCAGCAGCCGACTTGGGACTGAAGCTTTCTTT.

This clonotype was seen a single time. This rearrangement joins TRBV27 to TRBJ1-1; D gene uncertain. V lost 6 bases and J 4 bases, leaving 12 bases between the germline ends. There are 13 residues in the CDR3. Germline CDR1 reads MNHEY; CDR2 reads SMNVEV (reference sequence). The CDR3 protein is CASSSRRGTEAFF. The CDR3 DNA reads TGTGCCAGCAGCTCACGACGAGGCACTGAAGCTTTCTTT.

The chain recombines TRBV7-2 with TRBJ2-1; TRBD2 matches at 7 bases. The CDR3 loop spans 16 amino acids. V was pared by 5 bases and J by 1 base, with 8 bases of the junction left unmatched. The germline V gene has CDR1 SGHTA and CDR2 FQGNSA. The CDR3 loop reads CASSQGGVKSYNEQFF. CDR3 nucleotides: TGTGCCAGCAGCCAGGGAGGGGTTAAGTCCTACAATGAGCAGTTCTTC.

The chain is built from TRBV24-1 and TRBJ2-1; 9 bases map to TRBD2. Losses at the gene ends were 0 bases for V and 7 bases for J; bases not matched to a gene: 0. CDR1 and CDR2 from the germline V gene are KGHDR and SFDVKD. CDR3 length: 14 residues. CDR3 bases: TGTGCCACCAGTGATTTGACTAGCGGGAATGAGCAGTTCTTC. Its translation is CATSDLTSGNEQFF.

The rearrangement links TRBV5-1 to TRBJ2-7, with 10 bases lining up with TRBD1. V trimming: 4 bases; J trimming: 2 bases; junction bases outside the gene matches: 6. The length of the CDR3 is 15 residues. CDR1 and CDR2 from the germline V gene are SGHRS and YFSETQ. CDR3 coding DNA: TGCGCCAGCAGCGTTGGGGGACAGGGGACCTACGAGCAGTACTTC. Amino acids: CASSVGGQGTYEQYF.